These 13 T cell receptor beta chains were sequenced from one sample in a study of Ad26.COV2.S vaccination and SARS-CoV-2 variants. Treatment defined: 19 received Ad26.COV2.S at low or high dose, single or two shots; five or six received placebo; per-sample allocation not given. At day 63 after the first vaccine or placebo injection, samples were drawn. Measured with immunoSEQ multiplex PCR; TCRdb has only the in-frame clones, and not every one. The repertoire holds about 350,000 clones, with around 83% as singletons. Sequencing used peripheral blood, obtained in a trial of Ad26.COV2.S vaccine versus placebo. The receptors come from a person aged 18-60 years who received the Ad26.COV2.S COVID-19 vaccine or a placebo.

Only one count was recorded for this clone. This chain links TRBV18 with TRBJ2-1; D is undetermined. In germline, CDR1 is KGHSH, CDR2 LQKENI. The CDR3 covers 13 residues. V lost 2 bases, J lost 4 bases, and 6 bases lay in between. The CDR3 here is CASSPDGYNEQFF. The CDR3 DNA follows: TGTGCCAGCTCACCAGACGGTTACAATGAGCAGTTCTTC.

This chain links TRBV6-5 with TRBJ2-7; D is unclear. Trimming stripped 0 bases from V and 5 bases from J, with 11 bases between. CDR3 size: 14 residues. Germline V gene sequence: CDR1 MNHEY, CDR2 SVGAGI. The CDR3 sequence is CASSYSNKRDEQYF. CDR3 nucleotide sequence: TGTGCCAGCAGTTACTCGAATAAGAGAGACGAGCAGTACTTC.

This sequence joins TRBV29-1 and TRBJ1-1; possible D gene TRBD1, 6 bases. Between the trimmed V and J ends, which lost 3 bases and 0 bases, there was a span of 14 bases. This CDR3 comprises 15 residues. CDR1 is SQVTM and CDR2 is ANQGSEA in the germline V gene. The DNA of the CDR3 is TGCAGCGTTGAGGGCGGGGGCACATTGAACACTGAAGCTTTCTTT. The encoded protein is CSVEGGGTLNTEAFF. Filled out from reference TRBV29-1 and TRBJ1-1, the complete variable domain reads SAVISQKPSRDICQRGTSLTIQCQVDSQVTMMFWYRQQPGQSLTLIATANQGSEATYESGFVIDKFPISRPNLTFSTLTVSNMSPEDSSIYLCSVEGGGTLNTEAFFGQGTRLTVV.

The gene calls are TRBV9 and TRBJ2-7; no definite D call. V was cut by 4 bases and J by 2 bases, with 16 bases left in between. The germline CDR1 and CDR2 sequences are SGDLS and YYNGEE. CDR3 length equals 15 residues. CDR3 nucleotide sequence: TGTGCCAGCAGCATCTCTGGCGGCAGCGCCTACGAGCAGTACTTC. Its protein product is CASSISGGSAYEQYF.

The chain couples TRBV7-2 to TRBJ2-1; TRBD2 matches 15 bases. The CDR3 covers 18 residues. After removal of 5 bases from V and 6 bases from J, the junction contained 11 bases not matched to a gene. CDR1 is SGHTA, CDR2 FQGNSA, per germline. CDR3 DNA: TGTGCCAGCAGCGTTTGGGGACTAGCGGGAGGTCGGACCAATGAGCAGTTCTTC. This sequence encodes CASSVWGLAGGRTNEQFF.

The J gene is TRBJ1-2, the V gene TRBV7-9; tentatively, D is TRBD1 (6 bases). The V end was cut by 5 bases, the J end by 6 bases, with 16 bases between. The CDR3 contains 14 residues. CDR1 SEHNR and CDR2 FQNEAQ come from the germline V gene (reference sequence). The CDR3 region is CASSPSGTSHGYTF. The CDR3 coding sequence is TGTGCCAGCAGCCCATCCGGGACATCCCATGGCTACACCTTC.

The CDR3 here is CASTQRGVGETQYF. The CDR3 DNA reads TGTGCCAGCACCCAGCGGGGGGTAGGGGAGACCCAGTACTTC. V usage is TRBV6-6 and J usage is TRBJ2-5, with 9 bases matching TRBD2. Germline CDR1 and CDR2: MNHNY and SVGAGI (reference sequence). V shed 7 bases, J shed 5 bases, and the junction held 8 bases outside the gene matches. This CDR3 spans 14 amino acids.

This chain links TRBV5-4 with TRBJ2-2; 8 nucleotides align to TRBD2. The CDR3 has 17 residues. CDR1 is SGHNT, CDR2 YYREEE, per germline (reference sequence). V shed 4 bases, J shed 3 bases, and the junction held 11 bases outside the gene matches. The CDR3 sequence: CASSPVNGRVDTGELFF. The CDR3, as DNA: TGTGCCAGCAGCCCCGTTAACGGGAGGGTCGACACCGGGGAGCTGTTTTTT.

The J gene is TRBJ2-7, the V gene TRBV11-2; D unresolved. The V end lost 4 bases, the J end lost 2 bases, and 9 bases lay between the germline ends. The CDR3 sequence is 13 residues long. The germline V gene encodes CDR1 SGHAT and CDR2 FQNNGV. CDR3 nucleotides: TGTGCCAGCAGCTCCTACCGAGCCTACGAGCAGTACTTC. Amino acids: CASSSYRAYEQYF. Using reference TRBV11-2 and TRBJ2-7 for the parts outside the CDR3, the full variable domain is EAGVAQSPRYKIIEKRQSVAFWCNPISGHATLYWYQQILGQGPKLLIQFQNNGVVDDSQLPKDRFSAERLKGVDSTLKIQPAKLEDSAVYLCASSSYRAYEQYFGPGTRLTVT.

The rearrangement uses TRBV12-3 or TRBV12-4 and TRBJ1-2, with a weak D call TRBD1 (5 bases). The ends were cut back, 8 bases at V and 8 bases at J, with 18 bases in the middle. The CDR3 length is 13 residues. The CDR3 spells CASHPLQGKGYTF. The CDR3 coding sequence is TGTGCCAGCCACCCTCTCCAGGGCAAAGGCTACACCTTC.

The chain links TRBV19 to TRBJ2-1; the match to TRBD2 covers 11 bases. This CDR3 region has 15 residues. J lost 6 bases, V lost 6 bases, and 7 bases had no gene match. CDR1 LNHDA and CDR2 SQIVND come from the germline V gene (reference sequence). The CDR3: CASRILAGGRNEQFF. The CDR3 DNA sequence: TGTGCCAGTAGGATCCTAGCGGGAGGCCGCAATGAGCAGTTCTTC.

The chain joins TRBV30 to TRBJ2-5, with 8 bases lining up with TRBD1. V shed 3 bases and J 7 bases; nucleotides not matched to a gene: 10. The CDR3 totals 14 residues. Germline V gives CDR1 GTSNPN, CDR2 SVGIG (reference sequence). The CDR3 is CAWRYRGAVGTQYF. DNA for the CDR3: TGTGCCTGGAGGTACAGGGGGGCAGTGGGGACCCAGTACTTC. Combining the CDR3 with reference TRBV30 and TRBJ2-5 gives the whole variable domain SQTIHQWPATLVQPVGSPLSLECTVEGTSNPNLYWYRQAAGRGLQLLFYSVGIGQISSEVPQNLSASRPQDRQFILSSKKLLLSDSGFYLCAWRYRGAVGTQYFGPGTRLLVL.

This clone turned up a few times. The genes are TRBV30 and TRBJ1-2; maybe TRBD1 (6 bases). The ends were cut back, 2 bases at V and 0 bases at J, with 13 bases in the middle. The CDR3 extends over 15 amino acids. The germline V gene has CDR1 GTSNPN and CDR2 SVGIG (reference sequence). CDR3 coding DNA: TGTGCCTGGAGTCCTTGGGACACTTCTAACTATGGCTACACCTTC. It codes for CAWSPWDTSNYGYTF.